Below, 29 T cell receptor beta chains from the same sample are listed, as sequenced in a study of T cells after yellow fever vaccination. MiXCR, applied by TCRdb to the 5' RACE reads, yields one record per CDR3 protein. The sample lists hundreds of thousands of distinct CDR3 sequences, about 13% seen once, with 11% to 15% in the top ten. Material: PBMCs, obtained on the day of the yellow fever booster vaccination. The receptor set was obtained from a young man who received the YFV17D yellow fever vaccine.

This clonotype has only a few counts. The CDR3 loop is CASSTTGQGKNGYTF. In nucleotides, the CDR3 is TGTGCCAGTAGTACGACAGGACAGGGAAAGAACGGCTACACCTTC. The V gene is TRBV19, the J gene TRBJ1-2, with TRBD1 identical over 8 bases. This CDR3 is built from 15 residues. With 4 bases clipped from V and 8 bases from J, the junction kept 12 bases outside the gene matches. Germline CDR1 reads LNHDA; CDR2 reads SQIVND (reference sequence).

The V call is TRBV27, the J call TRBJ1-5; D call uncertain. The CDR3 extends over 14 amino acids. Germline CDR1 is MNHEY and CDR2 is SMNVEV (reference sequence). V was pared by 0 bases and J by 5 bases, with 8 bases between. The CDR3 loop reads CASSLSRDYQPQHF. The CDR3 DNA follows: TGTGCCAGCAGTTTATCGAGAGATTATCAGCCCCAGCATTTT.

The sample holds a few counts of this clonotype. V is TRBV20-1 and J is TRBJ2-7; 7 nucleotides line up with TRBD1. Germline-derived CDR1 and CDR2 are DFQATT and SNEGSKA (reference sequence). Germline trimming cut 4 bases from V and 6 bases from J; bases unmatched to any gene: 15. CDR3 size: 15 residues. The CDR3 DNA is TGCAGTGCTAACCGGGACAGCGCAGCCCGGGGCGAGCAGTACTTC. Translation: CSANRDSAARGEQYF.

This clonotype was seen more than once but under ten times. The J gene is TRBJ1-2, the V gene TRBV15; 9 bases agree with TRBD1. Germline CDR1 is LNHNV and CDR2 is YYDKDF (reference sequence). J was trimmed by 2 bases and V by 5 bases; bases with no gene match: 3. The CDR3 covers 14 residues. This chain's CDR3 is CATSGGTGNYGYTF. In DNA, the CDR3 is TGTGCCACCAGCGGCGGGACAGGGAACTATGGCTACACCTTC.

The chain couples TRBV11-1 to TRBJ2-6, with 14 bases aligning to TRBD2. The CDR3 has 18 residues. Germline V lookup: CDR1 SGHAT, CDR2 FQDESV (reference sequence). J gave up 4 bases and V 3 bases, and 5 bases lay outside the gene matches. The CDR3 region has the DNA TGTGCCAGCAGCTTCGGGACTAGCGGGAGATACGGGGCCAACGTCCTGACTTTC. Its protein product is CASSFGTSGRYGANVLTF.

This clonotype was observed a handful of times. The rearrangement links TRBV9 to TRBJ2-1, with TRBD2 matching over 9 bases. The CDR3 runs 17 residues. The V and J ends lost 4 bases and 2 bases, in that order; junction bases with no gene match: 10. Germline CDR1 reads SGDLS; CDR2 reads YYNGEE. The CDR3 DNA follows: TGTGCCAGCAGCCCCTGGTTAGCGGGAGCCCCCTACAATGAGCAGTTCTTC. Protein sequence: CASSPWLAGAPYNEQFF.

The chain joins TRBV20-1 to TRBJ1-2, with 7 bases aligning to TRBD1. The germline CDR1 and CDR2 sequences are DFQATT and SNEGSKA (reference sequence). There are 12 residues in the CDR3. V was pared by 6 bases and J by 6 bases, with 7 bases of the junction left unmatched. The CDR3 DNA follows: TGCAGTGCGATTACAGGGGATAATGGCTACACCTTC. Its translation: CSAITGDNGYTF.

V usage is TRBV7-2 and J usage is TRBJ2-1; 8 nucleotides line up with TRBD1. The CDR3 length is 14 residues. Germline CDR1 and CDR2: SGHTA and FQGNSA. V shed 3 bases and J 8 bases; nucleotides not matched to a gene: 6. DNA for the CDR3: TGTGCCAGCAGCTTTCGACAGGGGACGGATGAGCAGTTCTTC. It codes for CASSFRQGTDEQFF.

The chain is built from TRBV2 and TRBJ2-5; D remains unclear. This CDR3 is 15 amino acids long. The germline V gene has CDR1 SNHLY and CDR2 FYNNEI. V lost 4 bases to trimming and J lost 0 bases, with 12 bases between them. The CDR3, as DNA: TGTGCCAGCAGTGCGTTTGTGACGGACCAAGAGACCCAGTACTTC. This codes for CASSAFVTDQETQYF.

This clonotype was counted only a few times. CDR3 in amino acids: CASSQDSGQGARTEAFF. The CDR3 nucleotides are TGTGCCAGCAGCCAAGATTCGGGACAGGGGGCGAGGACTGAAGCTTTCTTT. The rearrangement links TRBV4-2 to TRBJ1-1; 12 bases match TRBD1. Germline trimming cut 0 bases from V and 5 bases from J; bases unmatched to any gene: 7. The germline gives CDR1 LGHNA, CDR2 YNFKEQ. The CDR3 is 17 residues long.

The gene calls are TRBV7-8 and TRBJ2-5; possible D gene TRBD2, 5 bases. In germline, CDR1 is SGHVS, CDR2 FQNEAQ. V was shortened by 5 bases and J by 3 bases, with 16 bases between the two germline ends. This CDR3 is 15 amino acids long. CDR3 sequence reads: CASSLTEGPEETQYF. Here the CDR3 DNA reads TGTGCCAGCAGCCTTACCGAGGGCCCCGAAGAGACCCAGTACTTC.

This chain uses TRBV20-1 with TRBJ2-1; D possibly matches TRBD1 or TRBD2 (5 bases each). The CDR3 totals 12 residues. Germline CDR1 reads DFQATT; CDR2 reads SNEGSKA (reference sequence). V lost 1 base and J 4 bases, leaving 5 bases between the germline ends. CDR3 residues: CSARGGYNEQFF. DNA of the CDR3: TGCAGTGCTAGAGGGGGGTACAATGAGCAGTTCTTC.

This clonotype was recorded at least ten times. J is TRBJ2-7 and V is TRBV25-1; 11 bases map to TRBD2. Germline V CDR1 and CDR2: MGHDK, SYGVNS. V was clipped by 3 bases and J by 3 bases; unmatched bases: 10. The CDR3 covers 17 residues. The CDR3 DNA sequence: TGTGCCAGCAGTGACCGCCCGGGACTAGCGGAGCGCTACGAGCAGTACTTC. The encoded protein is CASSDRPGLAERYEQYF.

The rearrangement links TRBV9 to TRBJ2-1; D gene uncertain. Per the germline V gene, CDR1 is SGDLS and CDR2 is YYNGEE. The CDR3 extends over 15 amino acids. Trimming took off 1 base at V and 4 bases at J, with 12 bases between the two ends. CDR3: CASSVSTLPYNEQFF. In DNA, the CDR3 is TGTGCCAGCAGCGTATCGACCTTACCTTACAATGAGCAGTTCTTC.

This clonotype turned up a few times. V is TRBV7-9 and J is TRBJ2-5; D tentatively reads TRBD1 or TRBD2 (5 bases each). CDR3 length: 13 residues. Trimming removed 1 base at V and 4 bases at J, with 7 bases between. CDR1 and CDR2 from the germline V gene are SEHNR and FQNEAQ (reference sequence). The CDR3 here is CASSLDGTETQYF. CDR3 sequence (DNA): TGTGCCAGCAGCTTAGACGGGACAGAGACCCAGTACTTC.

This clonotype showed up just a few times. The chain carries TRBV19 and TRBJ2-7, with 16 bases matching TRBD2. CDR1 is LNHDA and CDR2 is SQIVND in the germline V gene (reference sequence). Unmatched junction bases numbered 9, after V lost 2 bases and J lost 5 bases. This CDR3 spans 18 amino acids. The DNA for the CDR3 is TGTGCCAGTAGTATATCTCCGGGACTAGCGGGAGGGCCCCACGAGCAGTACTTC. Translating it yields CASSISPGLAGGPHEQYF.

The chain links TRBV11-3 to TRBJ2-1; D may be TRBD2 (6 bases). Trimming removed 8 bases from V and 0 bases from J, with 20 bases in between. The CDR3 loop spans 17 amino acids. Looked up from germline, CDR1 is SGHNT and CDR2 is YENEEA. Here the CDR3 DNA reads TGTGCCAGCGGTCCGGGACTGCGAACGAGCTCCTACAATGAGCAGTTCTTC. This translates into CASGPGLRTSSYNEQFF.

This clonotype was seen at least ten times. This chain connects TRBV29-1 to TRBJ2-3, with unresolved D. Trimming took off 7 bases at V and 0 bases at J, with 8 bases between the two ends. The germline gives CDR1 SQVTM, CDR2 ANQGSEA. The CDR3 length is 12 residues. As DNA, the CDR3 is TGCAGCGCCACCACTAGCACAGATACGCAGTATTTT. This sequence encodes CSATTSTDTQYF.

The rearrangement uses TRBV11-2 and TRBJ2-5; 8 bases fit TRBD2. Per germline, CDR1 SGHAT and CDR2 FQNNGV. Trimming at V came to 7 bases and at J to 5 bases, leaving 21 bases not matched to a gene. This CDR3 is built from 18 residues. This chain's CDR3 is CASTQGFGGSGGGETQYF. The CDR3 DNA sequence: TGTGCCAGCACCCAGGGGTTTGGCGGGAGCGGGGGCGGCGAGACCCAGTACTTC.

This clonotype was seen more than once but under ten times. The chain uses TRBV6-6 and TRBJ1-6, with D unclear. The germline V gene has CDR1 MNHNY and CDR2 SVGAGI (reference sequence). The CDR3 has 12 residues. Trimming pared 6 bases from V and 12 bases from J, leaving 12 bases between. The CDR3 here is CASSLRTGPLHF. CDR3 nucleotides: TGTGCCAGCAGCCTACGGACCGGACCCCTCCACTTT.

This clonotype appeared a few times. The chain is built from TRBV5-5 and TRBJ2-7; 11 nucleotides match TRBD2. Unmatched junction bases numbered 8, after V lost 0 bases and J lost 0 bases. This CDR3 contains 18 residues. The germline V gene has CDR1 SGHKS and CDR2 YYEKEE (reference sequence). CDR3 nucleotides: TGTGCCAGCAGCTTGGAGAAACTAGCGGGAGTTTACTCCTACGAGCAGTACTTC. Residues: CASSLEKLAGVYSYEQYF.

This clonotype was detected a few times. J is TRBJ1-2 and V is TRBV2; 9 bases match TRBD1. V was clipped by 5 bases and J by 10 bases; unmatched bases: 14. Germline V lookup: CDR1 SNHLY, CDR2 FYNNEI. The CDR3 contains 15 residues. CDR3 DNA sequence: TGTGCCAGCAGTCTCCTGGGGGGACAGGGTGTTGACTACACCTTC. It specifies CASSLLGGQGVDYTF. The full variable domain, rest sourced from reference TRBV2 and TRBJ1-2, is EPEVTQTPSHQVTQMGQEVILRCVPISNHLYFYWYRQILGQKVEFLVSFYNNEISEKSEIFDDQFSVERPDGSNFTLKIRSTKLEDSAMYFCASSLLGGQGVDYTFGSGTRLTVV.

The chain uses TRBV29-1 and TRBJ2-1, with 8 bases matching TRBD2. V lost 5 bases, J lost 7 bases, and 16 bases stayed unmatched. This CDR3 spans 16 amino acids. Looked up from germline, CDR1 is SQVTM and CDR2 is ANQGSEA. The CDR3, as DNA: TGCAGCGTTCGGCCGGGACTAGTTTGGGGGGGGAATGAGCAGTTCTTC. Encoded protein: CSVRPGLVWGGNEQFF.

This clonotype was picked up a small number of times. The chain couples TRBV10-3 to TRBJ2-2, with 10 bases lining up with TRBD1. The CDR3 sequence is 15 residues long. Germline V gene data show CDR1 as ENHRY and CDR2 as SYGVKD. J gave up 3 bases and V 10 bases, and 8 bases lay outside the gene matches. CDR3 in amino acids: CATNSGTGDTGELFF. DNA for the CDR3: TGTGCCACCAACTCCGGGACAGGGGACACCGGGGAGCTGTTTTTT.

This rearrangement joins TRBV7-9 to TRBJ2-3; D call uncertain. This CDR3 spans 11 amino acids. The germline V gene has CDR1 SEHNR and CDR2 FQNEAQ (reference sequence). The V gene lost 7 bases and the J gene lost 0 bases, with 2 bases spanning the gap. CDR3 DNA: TGTGCCAGCATTAGCACAGATACGCAGTATTTT. Its protein is CASISTDTQYF. Variable domain in full (rest from reference TRBV7-9 and TRBJ2-3): DTGVSQNPRHKITKRGQNVTFRCDPISEHNRLYWYRQTLGQGPEFLTYFQNEAQLEKSRLLSDRFSAERPKGSFSTLEIQRTEQGDSAMYLCASISTDTQYFGPGTRLTVL.

This clonotype has only a few counts. The rearrangement joins TRBV29-1 to TRBJ2-2, with 9 positions matching TRBD1. The germline V gene has CDR1 SQVTM and CDR2 ANQGSEA. V lost 0 bases and J lost 6; bases outside the gene matches: 5. The CDR3 spans 15 residues. The CDR3 is CSVEDTRQGAGELFF. CDR3 sequence (DNA): TGCAGCGTTGAAGACACACGACAGGGGGCCGGGGAGCTGTTTTTT.

This clonotype was detected only a few times. This chain joins TRBV20-1 and TRBJ2-7; TRBD2 is a possible D gene (6 bases). There are 14 residues in the CDR3. Germline CDR1 DFQATT, CDR2 SNEGSKA (reference sequence). Trimming pared 6 bases from V and 1 base from J, leaving 16 bases between. Written as DNA, the CDR3 is TGCAGTGCCGTTCCGGGACTGGGATCCTACGAGCAGTACTTC. Translated: CSAVPGLGSYEQYF.

The J gene is TRBJ2-7, the V gene TRBV19; 15 nucleotides line up with TRBD2. Germline V gene lookup returns CDR1 LNHDA and CDR2 SQIVND (reference sequence). The CDR3 is made up of 14 amino acids. Trimming took 6 bases from V and 7 from J; bases not matched to a gene: 4. CDR3 sequence: CASRGLAGGGEQYF. In nucleotides, the CDR3 is TGTGCCAGTAGGGGACTAGCGGGAGGAGGAGAGCAGTACTTC. Full variable domain (outside the CDR3, taken from reference TRBV19 and TRBJ2-7): DGGITQSPKYLFRKEGQNVTLSCEQNLNHDAMYWYRQDPGQGLRLIYYSQIVNDFQKGDIAEGYSVSREKKESFPLTVTSAQKNPTAFYLCASRGLAGGGEQYFGPGTRLTVT.

This clonotype was found a few times. The chain uses TRBV25-1 and TRBJ2-2, with D possibly matching TRBD2 (6 bases). Trimming left V 7 bases short and J 13 bases short, with 16 bases between. The CDR3 has 12 amino acids. Per germline, CDR1 MGHDK and CDR2 SYGVNS. The CDR3 sequence is CASISVGGTLFF. In DNA form, the CDR3 reads TGTGCCAGCATATCTGTCGGGGGAACGCTGTTTTTT.